The present entry profiles one T cell receptor (beta chain) with its context. Per the original data handling: Estimation of nucleated cell counts was performed using reference gene primer amplification. Method: immunoSEQ multiplex PCR; TCRdb's copy keeps in-frame clones and lacks some. Clonal size and the V and J genes are those of that table, whereas D and trimming came from the DNA. The sample carries 140,000 to 150,000 clones, around four fifths recorded once. These data belong to a study of blood T cell repertoires in COVID-19. Study as a whole: The cDNA or gDNA used as material had been derived from T cells, B-cell-depleted T cells, or PBMCs.

The CDR3 has 14 amino acids. The germline V and J ends were trimmed by 5 bases and 4 bases, with 15 bases remaining between them. Germline assignment: CDR1 SGHVS and CDR2 FQNEAQ. Sequencing was performed on peripheral blood. V gene TRBV7-8 combines with J gene TRBJ2-7; TRBD1 might be the D (6 bases). The receptor comes from a woman aged 40 to 49 with active or convalescent COVID-19. CDR3 in DNA: TGTGCCAGCAGCCCCCTGGGGGCTAGGTACGAGCAGTACTTC. This translates into CASSPLGARYEQYF.